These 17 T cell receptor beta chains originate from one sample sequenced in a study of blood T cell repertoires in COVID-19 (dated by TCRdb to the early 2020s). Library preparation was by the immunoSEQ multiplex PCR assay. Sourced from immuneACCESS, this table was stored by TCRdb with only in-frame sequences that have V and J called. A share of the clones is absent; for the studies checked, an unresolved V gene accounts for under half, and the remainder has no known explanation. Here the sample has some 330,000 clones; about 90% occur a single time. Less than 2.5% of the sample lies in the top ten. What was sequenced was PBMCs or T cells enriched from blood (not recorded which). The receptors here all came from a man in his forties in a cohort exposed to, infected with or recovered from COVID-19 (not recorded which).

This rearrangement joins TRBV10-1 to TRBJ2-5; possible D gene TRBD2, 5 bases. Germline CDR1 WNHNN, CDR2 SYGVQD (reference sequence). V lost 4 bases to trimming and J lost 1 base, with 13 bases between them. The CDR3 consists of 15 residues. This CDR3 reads CASSGPGLAQETQYF. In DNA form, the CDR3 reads TGCGCCAGCAGTGGTCCTGGACTCGCCCAAGAGACCCAGTACTTC.

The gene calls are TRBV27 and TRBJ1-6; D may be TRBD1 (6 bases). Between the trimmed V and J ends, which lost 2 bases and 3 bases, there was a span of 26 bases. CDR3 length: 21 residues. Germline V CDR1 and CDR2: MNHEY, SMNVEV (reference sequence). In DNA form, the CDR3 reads TGTGCCAGCAGTTTAAGGGTCAAGGAGACAGGACCCCAACTCTATAATTCACCCCTCCACTTT. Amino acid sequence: CASSLRVKETGPQLYNSPLHF.

In nucleotides, the CDR3 is TGTGCCAGTAGTTCTGGCAGGGCCAAGTTCTTC. Its translation: CASSSGRAKFF. V is TRBV19 and J is TRBJ2-1, with D perhaps matching TRBD1 (5 bases). The CDR3 spans 11 residues. In germline, CDR1 is LNHDA, CDR2 SQIVND (reference sequence). With 5 bases removed from V and 14 bases from J, the gap between germline ends came to 13 bases.

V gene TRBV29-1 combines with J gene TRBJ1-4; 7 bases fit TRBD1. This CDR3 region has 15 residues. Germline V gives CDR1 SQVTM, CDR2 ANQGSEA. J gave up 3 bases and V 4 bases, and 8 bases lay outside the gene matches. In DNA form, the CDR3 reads TGCAGCGTTGGAACCCCCACAGGGGCTAATGAAAAACTGTTTTTT. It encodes CSVGTPTGANEKLFF.

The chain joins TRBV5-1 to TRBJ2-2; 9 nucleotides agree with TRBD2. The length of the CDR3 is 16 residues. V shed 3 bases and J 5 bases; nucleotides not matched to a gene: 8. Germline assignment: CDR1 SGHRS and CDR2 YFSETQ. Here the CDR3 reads CASSSQTSGGTGELFF. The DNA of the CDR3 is TGCGCCAGCAGCTCCCAGACTAGCGGAGGGACCGGGGAGCTGTTTTTT.

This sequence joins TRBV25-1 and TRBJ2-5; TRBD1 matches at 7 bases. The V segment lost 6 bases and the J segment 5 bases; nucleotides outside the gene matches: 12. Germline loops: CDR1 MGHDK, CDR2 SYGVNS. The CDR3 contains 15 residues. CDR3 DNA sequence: TGTGCCAGCAGGTCAGACAGGGACATTTGGGAGACCCAGTACTTC. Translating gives CASRSDRDIWETQYF.

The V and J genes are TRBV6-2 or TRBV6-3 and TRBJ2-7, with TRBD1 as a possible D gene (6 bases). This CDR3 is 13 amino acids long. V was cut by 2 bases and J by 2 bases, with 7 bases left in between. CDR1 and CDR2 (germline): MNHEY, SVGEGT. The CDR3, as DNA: TGTGCCAGCAGTTACGACAGGACCTACGAGCAGTACTTC. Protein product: CASSYDRTYEQYF.

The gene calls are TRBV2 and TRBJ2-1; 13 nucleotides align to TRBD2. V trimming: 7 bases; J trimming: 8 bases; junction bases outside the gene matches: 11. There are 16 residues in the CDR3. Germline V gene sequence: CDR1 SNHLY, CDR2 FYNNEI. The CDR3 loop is CASKLGLAGVKDEQFF. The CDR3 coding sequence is TGTGCCAGCAAACTAGGACTAGCGGGAGTTAAAGATGAGCAGTTCTTC.

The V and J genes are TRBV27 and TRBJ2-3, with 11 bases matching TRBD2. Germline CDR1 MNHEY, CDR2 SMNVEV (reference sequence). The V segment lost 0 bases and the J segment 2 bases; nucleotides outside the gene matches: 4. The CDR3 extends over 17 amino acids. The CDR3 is CASSLSKTSGNTDTQYF. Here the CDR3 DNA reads TGTGCCAGCAGTTTATCCAAGACTAGCGGGAACACAGATACGCAGTATTTT.

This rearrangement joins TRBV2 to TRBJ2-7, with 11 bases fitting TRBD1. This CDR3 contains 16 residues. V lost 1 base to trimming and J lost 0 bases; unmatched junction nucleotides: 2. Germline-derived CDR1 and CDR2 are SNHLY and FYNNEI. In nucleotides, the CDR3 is TGTGCCAGCAGTGAAGTGGGGACAGGGGGCTCCTACGAGCAGTACTTC. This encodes CASSEVGTGGSYEQYF.

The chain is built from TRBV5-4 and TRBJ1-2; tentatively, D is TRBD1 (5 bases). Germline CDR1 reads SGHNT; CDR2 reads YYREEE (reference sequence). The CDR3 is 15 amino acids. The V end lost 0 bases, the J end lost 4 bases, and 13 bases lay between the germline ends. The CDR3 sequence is CASSLVEGTIYGYTF. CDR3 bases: TGTGCCAGCAGCTTGGTGGAGGGGACCATCTATGGCTACACCTTC.

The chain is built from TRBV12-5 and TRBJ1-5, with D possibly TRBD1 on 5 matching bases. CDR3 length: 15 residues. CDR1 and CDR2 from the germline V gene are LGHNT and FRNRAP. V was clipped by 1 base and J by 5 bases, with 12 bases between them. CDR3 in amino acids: CASGLGQGVYQPQHF. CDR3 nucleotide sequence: TGTGCTAGTGGTTTGGGCCAGGGTGTCTATCAGCCCCAGCATTTT.

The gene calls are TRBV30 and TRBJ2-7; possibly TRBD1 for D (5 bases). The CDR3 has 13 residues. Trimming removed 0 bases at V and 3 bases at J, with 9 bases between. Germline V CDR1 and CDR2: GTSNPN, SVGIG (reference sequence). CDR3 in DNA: TGTGCCTGGAGTGTACAGGCCTACTACGAGCAGTACTTC. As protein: CAWSVQAYYEQYF.

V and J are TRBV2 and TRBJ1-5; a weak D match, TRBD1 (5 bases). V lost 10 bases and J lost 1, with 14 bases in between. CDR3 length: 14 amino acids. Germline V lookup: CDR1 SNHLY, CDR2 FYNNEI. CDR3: CATGGVRSNQPQHF. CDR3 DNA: TGTGCCACCGGGGGGGTGAGGAGCAATCAGCCCCAGCATTTT.

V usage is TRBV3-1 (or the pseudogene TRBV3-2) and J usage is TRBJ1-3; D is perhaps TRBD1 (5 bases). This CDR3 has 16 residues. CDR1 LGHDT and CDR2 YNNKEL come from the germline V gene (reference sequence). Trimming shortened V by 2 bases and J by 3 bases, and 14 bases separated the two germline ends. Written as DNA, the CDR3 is TGTGCCAGCAGCCAAATGCTCCAGGGTGGTGGAAACACCATATATTTT. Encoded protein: CASSQMLQGGGNTIYF.

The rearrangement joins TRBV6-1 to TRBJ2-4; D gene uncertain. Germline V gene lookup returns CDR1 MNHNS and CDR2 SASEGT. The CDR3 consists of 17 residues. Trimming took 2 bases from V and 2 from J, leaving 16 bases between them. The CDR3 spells CASSESASATTKNIQYF. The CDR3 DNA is TGTGCCAGCAGTGAATCCGCCTCCGCCACAACCAAAAACATTCAGTACTTC.

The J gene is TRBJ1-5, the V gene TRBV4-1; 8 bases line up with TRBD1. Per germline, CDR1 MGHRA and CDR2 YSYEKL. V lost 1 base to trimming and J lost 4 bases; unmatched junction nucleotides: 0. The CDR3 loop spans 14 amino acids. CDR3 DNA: TGCGCCAGCAGCCAAGGACAGGGGAATCAGCCCCAGCATTTT. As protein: CASSQGQGNQPQHF.